One and the same sample provided the 2 T cell receptor beta chains below, sequenced in a study of CD8 T cells in ankylosing spondylitis. TCRdb reanalysed the 5' RACE reads using MiXCR and keeps one entry per CDR3 protein. The data hold a few hundred thousand distinct CDR3 sequences, with approximately 20% observed a single time. Sequencing was performed on blood, either unsorted or a sorted T cell fraction (not recorded which). These receptors originate from a male donor with ankylosing spondylitis or in good health (not recorded which).

This clonotype has just a few counts. The V call is TRBV7-8, the J call TRBJ2-7, with 7 bases aligning to TRBD2. The CDR3 is 16 residues long. With 4 bases clipped from V and 7 bases from J, the junction kept 16 bases outside the gene matches. Germline lookup yields CDR1 SGHVS and CDR2 FQNEAQ. CDR3 DNA sequence: TGTGCCAGCAGCTCAGCGGGGTTTAAGCCTCCAGGGGAGCAGTACTTC. Translation: CASSSAGFKPPGEQYF.

This chain uses TRBV12-3 or TRBV12-4 with TRBJ2-5, with 11 positions matching TRBD1. CDR3 length: 15 amino acids. The ends lost 5 bases at V and 5 bases at J; junction bases unmatched: 7. Here the CDR3 DNA reads TGTGCCAGCAGTGCGCCGGGACAGGGGGTGGAGACCCAGTACTTC. Translation gives CASSAPGQGVETQYF.